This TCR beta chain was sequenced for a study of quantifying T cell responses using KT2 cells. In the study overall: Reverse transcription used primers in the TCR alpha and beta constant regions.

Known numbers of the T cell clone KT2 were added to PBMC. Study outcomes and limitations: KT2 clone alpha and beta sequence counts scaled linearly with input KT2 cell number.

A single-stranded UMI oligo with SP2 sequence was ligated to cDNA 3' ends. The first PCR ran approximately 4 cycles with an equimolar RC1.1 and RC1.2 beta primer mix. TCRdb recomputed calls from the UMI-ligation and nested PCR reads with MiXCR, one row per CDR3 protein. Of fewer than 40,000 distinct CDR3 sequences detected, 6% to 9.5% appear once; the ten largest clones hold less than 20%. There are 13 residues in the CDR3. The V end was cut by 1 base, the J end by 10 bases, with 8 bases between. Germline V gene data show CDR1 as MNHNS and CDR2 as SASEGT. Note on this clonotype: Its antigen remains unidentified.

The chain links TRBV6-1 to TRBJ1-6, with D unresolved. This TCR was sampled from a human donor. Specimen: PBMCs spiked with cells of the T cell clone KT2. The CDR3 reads CASSEGRISPLHF. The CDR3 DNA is TGTGCCAGCAGTGAAGGACGGATCTCACCCCTCCACTTT.